The clone carrying this TCR beta chain was recorded a few times. The target antigen is unknown. Just one base apart from a much larger clone, this may be a read error. The V segment lost 5 bases and the J segment 6 bases; nucleotides outside the gene matches: 14. This CDR3 comprises 15 residues. Germline assignment: CDR1 DFQATT and CDR2 SNEGSKA (reference sequence). The data were obtained in a study of breast tumors, draining lymph nodes, adjacent tissues. TCRdb reprocessed the multiplex PCR reads with MiXCR, giving one entry per CDR3 protein. The sample has around 70,000 distinct CDR3 sequences; about 40% are singletons. Regarding the study as a whole: The lymph node origin of tumor T cells was framed as consistent with a hypothesis, not demonstrated. Most tumor T cells seemingly derive from lymph node, then expand in tumor. Luminal-like breast cancer showed significantly higher tumor–nontumor repertoire similarity than basal-like. Tumor repertoires ranked between lymph nodes and nontumor tissue in diversity, with V and J gene preferences.

Sequences were obtained from breast tumor tissue. This TCR was recovered from a female donor with breast cancer. Some clones in this sample may be carry-over from other donors' samples. The V gene is TRBV20-1, the J gene TRBJ2-7, with 9 bases fitting TRBD1. CDR3 in DNA: TGCAGTGCTGAAGGCCAGGGACAGGGAACCGGCGAGCAGTACTTC. This sequence encodes CSAEGQGQGTGEQYF.